The present T cell receptor beta chain was sequenced within a study of patients and donors after allogeneic stem cell transplantation. This clonotype was detected a few times. The V end was cut by 3 bases, the J end by 5 bases, with 14 bases between. Germline CDR1 and CDR2: SQVTM and ANQGSEA. The CDR3 is 14 residues long. MiXCR was run by TCRdb on the RT-PCR reads, yielding one entry per CDR3 protein. The top ten clones hold about 31% of a sample with around 2,000 distinct CDR3 sequences, roughly 4.7% of them seen once. The rearrangement uses TRBV29-1 and TRBJ2-1; the D gene is possibly TRBD2 (6 bases). This clonotype was obtained from a human donor who was either an allogeneic HSCT recipient or a stem cell or donor lymphocyte infusion donor (not recorded which). It is not recorded whose cells these are; they may come from a transplant donor. The material sequenced was blood, either unsorted or a sorted T cell fraction (not recorded which). The CDR3 bases are TGCAGCGTTGATTCCGGGAGAATCAACAATGAGCAGTTCTTC. As protein: CSVDSGRINNEQFF.